The subject of this entry is one T cell receptor beta chain. Its antigen is unknown. This record belongs to a study of cytomegalovirus exposure and HLA in healthy donors. Germline CDR1 SGHRS, CDR2 YFSETQ. Losses at the gene ends were 4 bases for V and 1 base for J; bases not matched to a gene: 6. The CDR3 is made up of 15 amino acids. A multiplex PCR was run with 60 Vbeta primers and 13 Jbeta primers. The assay was immunoSEQ multiplex PCR, and TCRdb's table has in-frame clones only and misses some. This table holds 150,000 or so clones, 65% to 70% found once. Study outcomes and limitations: Roughly even sequencing depth across donors was the assumption behind the presence/absence analyses. Later genetic work tied a missense DCLRE1C variant to beta-chain V and J trimming.

The gene calls are TRBV5-1 and TRBJ2-5, with TRBD2 matching over 8 bases. Sequencing input: PBMCs. The sequence was collected from a man aged 25-45 years in good health and CMV-seropositive. CDR3 loop: CASSPLSGIQETQYF. The CDR3 region has the DNA TGCGCCAGCAGCCCTCTTAGCGGGATCCAAGAGACCCAGTACTTC.